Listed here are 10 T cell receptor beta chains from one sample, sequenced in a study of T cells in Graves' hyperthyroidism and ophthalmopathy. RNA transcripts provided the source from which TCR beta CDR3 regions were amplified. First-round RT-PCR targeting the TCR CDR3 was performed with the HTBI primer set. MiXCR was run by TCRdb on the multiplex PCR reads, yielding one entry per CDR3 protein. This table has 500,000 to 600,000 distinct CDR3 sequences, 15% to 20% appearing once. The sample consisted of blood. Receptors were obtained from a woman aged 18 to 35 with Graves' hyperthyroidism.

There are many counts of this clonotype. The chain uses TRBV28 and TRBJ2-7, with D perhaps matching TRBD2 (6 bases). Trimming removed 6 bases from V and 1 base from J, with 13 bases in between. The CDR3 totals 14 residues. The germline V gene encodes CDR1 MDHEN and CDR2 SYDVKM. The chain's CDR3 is CASRLMSGSYEQYF. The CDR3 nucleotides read TGTGCCAGCAGACTGATGAGCGGGTCCTACGAGCAGTACTTC.

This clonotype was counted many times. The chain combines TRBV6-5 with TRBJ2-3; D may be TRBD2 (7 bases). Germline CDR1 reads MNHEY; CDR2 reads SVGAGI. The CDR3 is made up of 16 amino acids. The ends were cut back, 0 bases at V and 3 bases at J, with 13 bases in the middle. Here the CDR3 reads CASSYSLRGGTDTQYF. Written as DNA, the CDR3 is TGTGCCAGCAGTTACTCGCTAAGGGGGGGTACAGATACGCAGTATTTT.

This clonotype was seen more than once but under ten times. CDR3 DNA sequence: TGTGCCAGCAGCCAAGGCGACAGGGCTAGGAGGACCGGGGAGCTGTTTTTT. This encodes CASSQGDRARRTGELFF. The chain uses TRBV3-1 and TRBJ2-2; 7 bases line up with TRBD1. CDR3 size: 17 residues. Germline V gene data show CDR1 as LGHDT and CDR2 as YNNKEL (reference sequence). J was trimmed by 5 bases and V by 1 base; bases with no gene match: 10.

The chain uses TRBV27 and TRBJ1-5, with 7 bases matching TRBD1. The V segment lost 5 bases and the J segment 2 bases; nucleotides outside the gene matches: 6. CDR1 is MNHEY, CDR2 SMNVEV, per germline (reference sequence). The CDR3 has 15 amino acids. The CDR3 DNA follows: TGTGCCAGCAGTCCATTGACAGGGCGCAATCAGCCCCAGCATTTT. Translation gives CASSPLTGRNQPQHF.

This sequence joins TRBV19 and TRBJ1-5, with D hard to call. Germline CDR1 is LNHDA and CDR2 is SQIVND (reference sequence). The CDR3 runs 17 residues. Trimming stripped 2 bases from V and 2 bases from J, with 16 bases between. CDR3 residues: CASSIKLGIWGNQPQHF. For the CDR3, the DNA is TGTGCCAGTAGTATAAAGCTGGGGATATGGGGCAATCAGCCCCAGCATTTT. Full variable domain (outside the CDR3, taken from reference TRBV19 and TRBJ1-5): DGGITQSPKYLFRKEGQNVTLSCEQNLNHDAMYWYRQDPGQGLRLIYYSQIVNDFQKGDIAEGYSVSREKKESFPLTVTSAQKNPTAFYLCASSIKLGIWGNQPQHFGDGTRLSIL.

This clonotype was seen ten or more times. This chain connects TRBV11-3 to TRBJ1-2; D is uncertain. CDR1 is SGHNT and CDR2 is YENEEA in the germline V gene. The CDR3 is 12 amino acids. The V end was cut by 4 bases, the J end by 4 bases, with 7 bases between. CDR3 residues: CASSSESYGYTF. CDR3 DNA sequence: TGTGCCAGCAGCTCTGAGTCCTATGGCTACACCTTC.

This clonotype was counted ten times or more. CDR3 nucleotide sequence: TGTGCCAGCAGCCCGAAACCGAACACTGAAGCTTTCTTT. Translation gives CASSPKPNTEAFF. This chain joins TRBV7-9 and TRBJ1-1; D unresolved. Germline CDR1 SEHNR, CDR2 FQNEAQ (reference sequence). The CDR3 consists of 13 residues. V gave up 5 bases and J gave up 1 base, with 8 bases separating them.

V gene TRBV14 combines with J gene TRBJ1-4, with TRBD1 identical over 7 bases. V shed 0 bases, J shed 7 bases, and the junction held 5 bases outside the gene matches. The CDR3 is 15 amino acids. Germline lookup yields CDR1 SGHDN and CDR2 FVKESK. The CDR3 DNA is TGTGCCAGCAGCCAAGATCGGGACAGCTCTGAAAAACTGTTTTTT. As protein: CASSQDRDSSEKLFF.

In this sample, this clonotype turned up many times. The CDR3 DNA reads TGTGCCAGCAGTACCCAGACAGGGGGCACAGATACGCAGTATTTT. Translation gives CASSTQTGGTDTQYF. This chain links TRBV6-1 with TRBJ2-3; 8 nucleotides align to TRBD1. Trimming cost V 5 bases and J 1 base; bases outside gene matches: 5. Per germline, CDR1 MNHNS and CDR2 SASEGT. This CDR3 comprises 15 residues.

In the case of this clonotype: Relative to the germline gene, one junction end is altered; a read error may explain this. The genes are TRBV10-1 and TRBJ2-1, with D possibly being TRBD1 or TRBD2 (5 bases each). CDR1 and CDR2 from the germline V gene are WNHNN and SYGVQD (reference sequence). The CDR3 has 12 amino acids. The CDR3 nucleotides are TGCGCCAGCACTGAGGGAGAGGGGGAGCAGTTCTTC. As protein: CASTEGEGEQFF.